This T cell receptor beta chain came from a study of T cell clonality in common variable immunodeficiency (dated by TCRdb to between 2015 and 2017). General findings and caveats noted by the study authors: It was noted by the authors that sequencing of the repertoires of T cell subpopulations would be needed to clarify the cause of the increased clonality in CVID. TCRbeta clonality was higher in CVID subjects than in healthy controls (t-test p = 0.018), and the increase was most characteristic of about a third of subjects. Patient heterogeneity within the CVID cohort put limits on correlating repertoire features with clinical complications. Fewer deletions and N-nucleotide insertions were reportedly observed in CVID TCRbeta sequences, and highly modified clones with 13 or more V deletions were reportedly absent from CVID TCRbeta sequences. CVID subjects shared fewer TCRbeta clones with each other than healthy controls did (p < 0.0001). Although equal DNA input was used, an average of about 83,000 unique sequences per sample was obtained for controls, compared with approximately 30,000 for CVID samples.

Reading from cysteine to phenylalanine, the CDR3 counts 16 amino acids. Sequencing covers 39 bases of the CDR3, shown here with the frame starting at base 1. Unmatched junction bases come to 11, with V trimmed by 4 bases and J by 5 bases. CDR1 and CDR2 (SGHRS, YFSETQ) derive from the germline V gene. For sequencing, equivalent amounts of genomic DNA were input from CVID and control samples. For every sample, a 60 bp segment covering the rearranged TCRbeta CDR3 region was amplified and then sequenced. The immunoSEQ assay, a bias-corrected multiplex PCR combined with high-throughput sequencing, was used to amplify TCRbeta. The original methods were these. Every unique nucleotide sequence counted as a clone and was annotated with V, D and J genes, copy number and frequency. Sequences were labeled productive if in frame, and non-productive if out of frame or containing stop codons. Clonality was calculated from Shannon's entropy as previously described. The predicted amino acid sequences of productive clones were used to derive the mean CDR3 Kyte-Doolittle hydropathy. Scaled V gene usage was hierarchically clustered using Manhattan distance and complete linkage with the R hclust function. Clone sharing by CDR3 amino acid sequence was assessed by resampling 12 repertoires per group over 100 rounds. The repertoires were screened for some 69 published EBV-specific TCRbeta sequences and around 240 published CMV-specific TCRbeta sequences. Two CVID samples yielding fewer than 10,000 sequences were excluded from analysis, leaving approximately 40 CVID repertoires. TCRdb mirrors the immuneACCESS table, restricted to in-frame sequences. Some clones are absent from its copies; in checked studies, under half trace to an unresolved V gene, and the reason for the others is unknown. The V and J calls and clone size come from that table; D and trimming were worked out from the DNA. This sample shows about 52,000 clones, and none of them turns up only once. The ten most abundant clones make up about 1.7% of the sample.

At least ten counts were recorded for this clone. Its recognized antigen is unknown. The read stops 3 residues short of the end of the CDR3; the missing end is completed from the germline J gene. Most CVID patients and most healthy controls were of Caucasian heritage. Heparinized peripheral whole blood samples of roughly 5 to 8.5 ml were obtained from each donor. Genomic DNA from adults with common variable immune deficiency (CVID) and from healthy adult controls was used to sequence TCRbeta CDR3 repertoires. The control group was made up of 22 healthy adult volunteers (10 male and around 12 female) whose ages ranged from 23 to 66 years, with a mean age of approximately 35. Diluted blood was subjected to density centrifugation over Hypaque 1077 or Ficoll-Paque for isolation of peripheral blood mononuclear cells. Genomic DNA was obtained from unsorted mononuclear cells through either Qiagen column purification or a centrifugation-based method.

The sequence was collected from a person aged 18 to 70 in good health. The chain is assembled from TRBV5-1 and TRBJ2-1, with 8 bases matching TRBD2. Sequencing used peripheral blood mononuclear cells. The CDR3 amino acid sequence is: CASSVTPGGLNNEQFF. The sequenced part of the CDR3 DNA is TGCGCCAGCAGCGTCACACCGGGGGGGCTTAACAATGAG.